The 6 T cell receptor beta chains presented below share a single source sample, sequenced in a study of T cell repertoires in cytomegalovirus infection. TCRdb re-called the reads with MiXCR, one entry per CDR3 protein. The sample has around 300,000 distinct CDR3 sequences; more than 20% are singletons. Material: PBMCs. The receptors stem from a human donor in good health (CMV status not recorded). Some clones in this sample may be carry-over from other donors' samples.

The CDR3 loop reads CSGHSGQETQYF. In DNA, the CDR3 is TGCAGCGGACACAGCGGCCAAGAGACCCAGTACTTC. V usage is TRBV29-1 and J usage is TRBJ2-5; maybe TRBD2 (5 bases). Trimming left V 7 bases short and J 1 base short, with 10 bases between. This CDR3 comprises 12 residues. Looked up from germline, CDR1 is SQVTM and CDR2 is ANQGSEA.

This clonotype has at least ten counts. The chain carries TRBV7-9 and TRBJ1-2; TRBD1 aligns across 10 bases. J lost 6 bases, V lost 10 bases, and 5 bases had no gene match. The CDR3 length is 12 residues. CDR1 and CDR2 (germline): SEHNR, FQNEAQ (reference sequence). The CDR3 sequence: CAIGQGGDGYTF. The CDR3, as DNA: TGTGCCATTGGACAGGGGGGCGATGGCTACACCTTC.

This clonotype was counted ten times or more. The chain carries TRBV11-2 and TRBJ1-1; D possibly corresponds to TRBD1 (5 bases). The CDR3 extends over 14 amino acids. Trimming left V 1 base short and J 3 bases short, with 9 bases between. Per the germline V gene, CDR1 is SGHAT and CDR2 is FQNNGV. The CDR3 loop is CASSLGGGYTEAFF. The CDR3 DNA reads as TGTGCCAGCAGCTTAGGGGGCGGGTACACTGAAGCTTTCTTT.

This clonotype was seen many times. This sequence joins TRBV28 and TRBJ1-1; a possible D gene is TRBD1 (5 bases). The germline gives CDR1 MDHEN, CDR2 SYDVKM. The CDR3 totals 14 residues. The V end was cut by 5 bases, the J end by 0 bases, with 10 bases between. The CDR3 spells CASSARDLNTEAFF. CDR3 nucleotide sequence: TGTGCCAGCAGTGCCAGGGACCTGAACACTGAAGCTTTCTTT.

This clonotype was counted many times. The V and J genes are TRBV29-1 and TRBJ2-2; 9 bases align to TRBD1. V shed 4 bases and J 7 bases; nucleotides not matched to a gene: 1. The CDR3 has 12 amino acids. CDR1 is SQVTM and CDR2 is ANQGSEA in the germline V gene. The CDR3, as DNA: TGCAGCGTTGGGACAGGGGTCGGGGAGCTGTTTTTT. It specifies CSVGTGVGELFF.

This clonotype has at least ten counts. The V gene is TRBV7-9, the J gene TRBJ2-7; unclear D gene. This CDR3 region has 15 residues. Germline assignment: CDR1 SEHNR and CDR2 FQNEAQ (reference sequence). With 1 base removed from V and 3 bases from J, the gap between germline ends came to 13 bases. CDR3 loop: CASSLGQMGNYEQYF. DNA for the CDR3: TGTGCCAGCAGCTTAGGGCAAATGGGTAACTACGAGCAGTACTTC.